This T cell receptor (beta chain) was captured in a study of cytomegalovirus exposure and HLA in healthy donors. In the study overall: The platform used for the approximately 120 validation repertoires matched that of the approximately 710 first-cohort repertoires, a later analysis reported. The study, taken as a whole, reports: The study labeled 170 or so TCR beta chains cytomegalovirus-associated.

Trimming removed 6 bases from V and 4 bases from J, with 12 bases in between. The CDR3 has 14 residues. Germline assignment: CDR1 SNHLY and CDR2 FYNNEI. As for this clone: Its antigen remains unidentified.

TCRdb's copy holds only in-frame clones and misses some; the assay was immunoSEQ multiplex PCR. The table shows around 150,000 clones, with approximately 84% occurring only once. The approximately 120-subject validation cohort, separate from the roughly 700-subject first cohort, included the donors. The sample was PBMCs. The genes are TRBV2 and TRBJ1-4, with D possibly matching TRBD1 (6 bases). This receptor was obtained from a man aged 25 to 40 in good health and CMV-seropositive. Here the CDR3 reads CASREDRLNEKLFF. CDR3 sequence (DNA): TGTGCCAGCAGAGAGGACAGACTTAATGAAAAACTGTTTTTT.